One sample yielded the 24 T cell receptor beta chains listed below, sequenced in a study of OX40 agonist ivuxolimab in advanced cancers. Sequenced by immunoSEQ multiplex PCR; TCRdb stores in-frame clones only, minus some. The sample contains tens of thousands of clones, about nine tenths of which appear only once. Sequences were derived from CD4+ or CD8+ T cells sorted from blood, sampled in a trial of the OX40 agonist ivuxolimab. The source is an adult with an advanced solid tumor such as melanoma, head and neck, liver or kidney cancer.

J is TRBJ2-2 and V is TRBV7-9; tentatively, D is TRBD1 or TRBD2 (5 bases each). The germline V and J ends were trimmed by 1 base and 5 bases, with 11 bases remaining between them. This CDR3 spans 15 amino acids. Per the germline V gene, CDR1 is SEHNR and CDR2 is FQNEAQ (reference sequence). The CDR3 is CASSLVSWGTGELFF. Here the CDR3 DNA reads TGTGCCAGCAGCTTAGTTTCTTGGGGGACCGGGGAGCTGTTTTTT.

The J gene is TRBJ2-3, the V gene TRBV6-1; 8 positions agree with TRBD1. With V trimmed by 1 base and J by 2 bases, 2 bases remained unmatched. Germline V gene sequence: CDR1 MNHNS, CDR2 SASEGT. The CDR3 loop spans 15 amino acids. CDR3 protein: CASSEGTGHTDTQYF. In DNA, the CDR3 is TGTGCCAGCAGTGAAGGGACAGGGCACACAGATACGCAGTATTTT.

The chain employs TRBV2 and TRBJ2-1, with D unclear. V lost 6 bases and J lost 13, with 10 bases in between. Germline CDR1 and CDR2: SNHLY and FYNNEI. This CDR3 has 10 amino acids. This CDR3 reads CASRGFNQFF. The CDR3 nucleotides read TGTGCCAGCAGAGGGTTTAATCAGTTCTTC.

The rearrangement uses TRBV18 and TRBJ2-7; no definite D call. This CDR3 is built from 12 residues. V was clipped by 7 bases and J by 3 bases, with 10 bases between them. CDR1 is KGHSH and CDR2 is LQKENI in the germline V gene. CDR3 sequence (DNA): TGTGCCAGCTTTGAAGACGGCTACGAGCAGTACTTC. Protein product: CASFEDGYEQYF.

The rearrangement joins TRBV10-3 to TRBJ2-3; 10 bases are a match to TRBD2. This CDR3 is built from 15 residues. Per the germline V gene, CDR1 is ENHRY and CDR2 is SYGVKD. Trimming removed 7 bases from V and 3 bases from J; junction bases left unmatched: 7. The CDR3 loop is CAITPSGSGTDTQYF. Here the CDR3 DNA reads TGTGCCATCACGCCTAGCGGGAGTGGGACAGATACGCAGTATTTT.

The V and J genes are TRBV19 and TRBJ2-5; 7 bases map to TRBD2. The CDR3 runs to 13 residues. Germline CDR1 reads LNHDA; CDR2 reads SQIVND (reference sequence). The trim removed 3 bases at V and 3 bases at J, leaving 1 base unmatched. The CDR3 nucleotides are TGTGCCAGTAGTATCCTAGCGGAAGAGACCCAGTACTTC. It translates to CASSILAEETQYF. Complete variable domain (other parts from reference TRBV19 and TRBJ2-5): DGGITQSPKYLFRKEGQNVTLSCEQNLNHDAMYWYRQDPGQGLRLIYYSQIVNDFQKGDIAEGYSVSREKKESFPLTVTSAQKNPTAFYLCASSILAEETQYFGPGTRLLVL.

V gene TRBV2 combines with J gene TRBJ1-4; D remains unclear. In germline, CDR1 is SNHLY, CDR2 FYNNEI. The V and J ends lost 8 bases and 3 bases respectively, with 16 bases between them. This CDR3 has 15 amino acids. The CDR3 reads CASQISLFANEKLFF. The CDR3 DNA is TGTGCCAGCCAGATTAGCCTTTTTGCTAATGAAAAACTGTTTTTT.

V gene TRBV6-6 combines with J gene TRBJ1-2, with unresolved D. V was pared by 5 bases and J by 0 bases, with 13 bases between. Per germline, CDR1 MNHNY and CDR2 SVGAGI (reference sequence). The CDR3 spans 15 residues. The CDR3 is CASSRWTDANYGYTF. The CDR3 DNA reads TGTGCCAGCAGTAGATGGACGGATGCTAACTATGGCTACACCTTC.

The count of this clone is one. V gene TRBV11-3 combines with J gene TRBJ2-5; 11 bases line up with TRBD2. The CDR3 extends over 16 amino acids. Germline trimming cut 4 bases from V and 2 bases from J; bases unmatched to any gene: 6. Germline CDR1 is SGHNT and CDR2 is YENEEA. CDR3: CASSYAGLAEQETQYF. CDR3 DNA: TGTGCCAGCAGCTATGCGGGACTAGCGGAACAAGAGACCCAGTACTTC.

V usage is TRBV28 and J usage is TRBJ2-3, with 7 bases that match TRBD2. The CDR3 spans 16 residues. Trimming cost V 7 bases and J 5 bases; bases outside gene matches: 15. Germline V gene lookup returns CDR1 MDHEN and CDR2 SYDVKM. CDR3 coding DNA: TGTGCCAGCAAGTTGGGGGAGGGCCCCACCCTAGATACGCAGTATTTT. Its translation: CASKLGEGPTLDTQYF.

The chain links TRBV11-3 to TRBJ2-3; D might be TRBD1 (5 bases). The germline gives CDR1 SGHNT, CDR2 YENEEA. The V end lost 5 bases, the J end lost 2 bases, and 11 bases lay between the germline ends. The CDR3 sequence is 14 residues long. The CDR3 DNA reads TGTGCCAGCAGCCATGACAGACTCACAGATACGCAGTATTTT. Translating it yields CASSHDRLTDTQYF.

The rearrangement links TRBV5-4 to TRBJ1-1, with 8 nucleotides matching TRBD1. The CDR3 consists of 12 residues. V trimming: 0 bases; J trimming: 9 bases; junction bases outside the gene matches: 1. Germline V gene data show CDR1 as SGHNT and CDR2 as YYREEE (reference sequence). The CDR3 spells CASSLGTGKAFF. The CDR3 DNA reads as TGTGCCAGCAGCTTGGGGACAGGGAAAGCTTTCTTT.

The CDR3 sequence is CSDYTGEETQYF. The CDR3 DNA reads TGCAGCGACTATACAGGGGAAGAGACCCAGTACTTC. The chain links TRBV29-1 to TRBJ2-5, with 7 bases identical to TRBD1. J gave up 3 bases and V 7 bases, and 5 bases lay outside the gene matches. Germline V lookup: CDR1 SQVTM, CDR2 ANQGSEA. This CDR3 comprises 12 residues.

The chain joins TRBV18 to TRBJ1-1; a possible D gene is TRBD1 (6 bases). The V gene's germline CDR1 is KGHSH and CDR2 LQKENI. The V and J ends lost 0 bases and 6 bases respectively, with 23 bases between them. This CDR3 region has 18 residues. CDR3 in amino acids: CASSPPQAGVIESAEAFF. The CDR3 nucleotides read TGTGCCAGCTCACCACCTCAGGCAGGGGTGATAGAAAGCGCTGAAGCTTTCTTT.

The chain joins TRBV30 to TRBJ1-1, with D unresolved. CDR3 size: 13 residues. Germline CDR1 and CDR2: GTSNPN and SVGIG (reference sequence). V lost 4 bases, J lost 1 base, and 10 bases lay in between. In DNA form, the CDR3 reads TGTGCCTGGAAAAAACAGCCGAACACTGAAGCTTTCTTT. Encoded protein: CAWKKQPNTEAFF.

The chain uses TRBV29-1 and TRBJ1-4; no reliable D call. This CDR3 contains 13 residues. V was pared by 7 bases and J by 3 bases, with 12 bases between. The V gene's germline CDR1 is SQVTM and CDR2 ANQGSEA. In DNA, the CDR3 is TGCAGCGCCTCAGACGGCCCTAATGAAAAACTGTTTTTT. Translating it yields CSASDGPNEKLFF.

The chain carries TRBV15 and TRBJ2-5; tentatively, D is TRBD1 or TRBD2 (6 bases each). Per the germline V gene, CDR1 is LNHNV and CDR2 is YYDKDF (reference sequence). V lost 5 bases and J 5 bases, leaving 24 bases between the germline ends. This CDR3 has 17 residues. DNA for the CDR3: TGTGCCACCAGCTCGTCAGGATACGGGGGCCTAGAGGAGACCCAGTACTTC. It yields the protein CATSSSGYGGLEETQYF.

V usage is TRBV9 and J usage is TRBJ2-5; 8 nucleotides line up with TRBD1. The CDR3 length is 17 residues. CDR1 and CDR2 (germline): SGDLS, YYNGEE. V gave up 0 bases and J gave up 1 base; unmatched junction bases: 8. The DNA for the CDR3 is TGTGCCAGCAGCGTAGGAGGAGGGACAGGACCCCAAGAGACCCAGTACTTC. Its protein is CASSVGGGTGPQETQYF.

J is TRBJ1-5 and V is TRBV5-1; D not certain. With 0 bases removed from V and 2 bases from J, the gap between germline ends came to 9 bases. CDR1 and CDR2 from the germline V gene are SGHRS and YFSETQ. The CDR3 totals 15 residues. The CDR3 sequence is CASSLAGLGNQPQHF. CDR3 nucleotides: TGCGCCAGCAGCTTGGCAGGTTTGGGCAATCAGCCCCAGCATTTT.

The chain couples TRBV27 to TRBJ1-5; D is unresolved. Germline V gene data show CDR1 as MNHEY and CDR2 as SMNVEV (reference sequence). V lost 4 bases, J lost 5 bases, and 12 bases lay in between. The CDR3 contains 14 residues. CDR3 protein: CASSSYGSDQPQHF. CDR3 coding DNA: TGTGCCAGCAGTTCCTATGGGTCAGATCAGCCCCAGCATTTT.

The rearrangement joins TRBV13 to TRBJ1-1, with D tentatively TRBD1 (5 bases). CDR1 is PRHDT and CDR2 is FYEKMQ in the germline V gene (reference sequence). The V and J ends lost 5 bases and 7 bases respectively, with 17 bases between them. The CDR3 extends over 14 amino acids. The CDR3, as DNA: TGTGCCAGCAGCCCCCAGGCCCAGGGAAATGAAGCTTTCTTT. Its translation is CASSPQAQGNEAFF.

The CDR3 coding sequence is TGCAGCGTTGGCGGGGGGAGCCCTAACTATGGCTACACCTTC. Residues: CSVGGGSPNYGYTF. This chain joins TRBV29-1 and TRBJ1-2; a possible D gene is TRBD1 (5 bases). With 4 bases removed from V and 0 bases from J, the gap between germline ends came to 12 bases. Looked up from germline, CDR1 is SQVTM and CDR2 is ANQGSEA. The CDR3 runs to 14 residues.

This sequence joins TRBV27 and TRBJ1-4; 7 positions agree with TRBD1. This CDR3 spans 15 amino acids. The junction had 8 bases not matched to a gene; V was cut back by 3 bases and J by 7 bases. Germline values: CDR1 MNHEY, CDR2 SMNVEV (reference sequence). CDR3 sequence: CASSFRQGRSEKLFF. As DNA, the CDR3 is TGTGCCAGCAGTTTCCGACAGGGACGTAGTGAAAAACTGTTTTTT. The full variable domain, completed using reference TRBV27 and TRBJ1-4, is EAQVTQNPRYLITVTGKKLTVTCSQNMNHEYMSWYRQDPGLGLRQIYYSMNVEVTDKGDVPEGYKVSRKEKRNFPLILESPSPNQTSLYFCASSFRQGRSEKLFFGSGTQLSVL.

J is TRBJ1-2 and V is TRBV7-9; TRBD1 matches 10 bases. Germline CDR1 is SEHNR and CDR2 is FQNEAQ (reference sequence). V was pared by 5 bases and J by 7 bases, with 4 bases of the junction left unmatched. This CDR3 is built from 13 residues. CDR3 residues: CASSRQGASGYTF. DNA for the CDR3: TGTGCCAGCAGCCGACAGGGGGCGAGTGGCTACACCTTC.